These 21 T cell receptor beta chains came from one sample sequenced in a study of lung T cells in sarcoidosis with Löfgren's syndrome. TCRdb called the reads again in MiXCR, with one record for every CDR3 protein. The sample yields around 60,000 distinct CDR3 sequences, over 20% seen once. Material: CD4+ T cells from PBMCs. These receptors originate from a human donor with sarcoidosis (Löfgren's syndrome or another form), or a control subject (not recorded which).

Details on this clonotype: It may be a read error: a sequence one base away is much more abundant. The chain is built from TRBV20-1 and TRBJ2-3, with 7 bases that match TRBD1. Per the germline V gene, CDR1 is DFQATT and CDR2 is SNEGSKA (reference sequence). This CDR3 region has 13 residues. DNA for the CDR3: TGCAGTACTAGACGGGACAGATCAGATACGCAGTATTTT. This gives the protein CSTRRDRSDTQYF.

The CDR3 DNA reads TGTGCCAGCAGCTCAGGGGGGGGAGCTGGGTTCATGAACACTGAAGCTTTCTTT. It translates to CASSSGGGAGFMNTEAFF. The V and J genes are TRBV7-9 and TRBJ1-1, with 7 positions matching TRBD1. CDR3 length: 18 residues. Trimming took 4 bases from V and 0 from J; bases not matched to a gene: 14. Per the germline V gene, CDR1 is SEHNR and CDR2 is FQNEAQ (reference sequence).

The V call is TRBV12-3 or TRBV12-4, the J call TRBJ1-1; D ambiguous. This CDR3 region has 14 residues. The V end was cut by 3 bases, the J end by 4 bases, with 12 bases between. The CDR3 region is CASSFQAMSTEAFF. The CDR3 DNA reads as TGTGCCAGCAGTTTCCAAGCTATGAGCACTGAAGCTTTCTTT.

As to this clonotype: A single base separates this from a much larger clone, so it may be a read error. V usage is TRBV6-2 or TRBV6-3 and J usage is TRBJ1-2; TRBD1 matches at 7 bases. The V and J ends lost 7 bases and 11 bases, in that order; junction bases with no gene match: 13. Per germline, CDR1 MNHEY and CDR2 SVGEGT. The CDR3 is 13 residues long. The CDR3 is CASNREGQAGYTF. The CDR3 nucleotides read TGTGCCAGCAATAGGGAAGGACAGGCTGGTTACACCTTC.

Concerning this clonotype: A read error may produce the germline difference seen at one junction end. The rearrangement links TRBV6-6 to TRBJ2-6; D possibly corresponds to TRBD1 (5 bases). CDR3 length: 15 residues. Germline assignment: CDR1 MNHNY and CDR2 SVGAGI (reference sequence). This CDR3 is CASSLGFSGANVLAF. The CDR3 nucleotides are TGTGCCAGCAGCCTCGGATTCTCTGGGGCCAACGTCCTGGCTTTC.

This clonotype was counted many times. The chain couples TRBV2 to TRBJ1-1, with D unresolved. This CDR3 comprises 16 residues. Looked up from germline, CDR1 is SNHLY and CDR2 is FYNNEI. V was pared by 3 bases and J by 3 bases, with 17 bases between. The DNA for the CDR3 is TGTGCCAGCAGTGATAGCATCATTGGGAGAGACACTGAAGCTTTCTTT. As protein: CASSDSIIGRDTEAFF.

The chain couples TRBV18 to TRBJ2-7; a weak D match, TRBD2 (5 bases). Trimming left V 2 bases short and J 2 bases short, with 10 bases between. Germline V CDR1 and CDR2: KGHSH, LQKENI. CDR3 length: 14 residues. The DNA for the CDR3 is TGTGCCAGCTCACCAAGCGGAACCCCCTACGAGCAGTACGTC. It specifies CASSPSGTPYEQYV.

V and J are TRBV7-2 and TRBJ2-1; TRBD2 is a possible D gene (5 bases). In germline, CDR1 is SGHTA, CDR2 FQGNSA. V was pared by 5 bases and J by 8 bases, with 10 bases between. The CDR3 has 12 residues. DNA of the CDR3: TGTGCCAGCAGCCAGCGGTGGGATGAGCAGTTCTTC. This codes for CASSQRWDEQFF.

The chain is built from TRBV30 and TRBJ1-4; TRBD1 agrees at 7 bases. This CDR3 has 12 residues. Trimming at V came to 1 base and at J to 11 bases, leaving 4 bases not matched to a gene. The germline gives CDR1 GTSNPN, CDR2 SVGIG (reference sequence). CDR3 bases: TGTGCCTGGAGTGCCGACAGGGACAAACTGTTTTTT. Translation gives CAWSADRDKLFF.

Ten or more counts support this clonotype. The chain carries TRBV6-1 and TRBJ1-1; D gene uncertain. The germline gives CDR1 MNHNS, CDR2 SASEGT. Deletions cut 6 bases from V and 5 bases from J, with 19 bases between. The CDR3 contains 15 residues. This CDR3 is CASSARGKVGTEAFF. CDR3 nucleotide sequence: TGTGCCAGCAGCGCAAGAGGGAAAGTTGGAACTGAAGCTTTCTTT.

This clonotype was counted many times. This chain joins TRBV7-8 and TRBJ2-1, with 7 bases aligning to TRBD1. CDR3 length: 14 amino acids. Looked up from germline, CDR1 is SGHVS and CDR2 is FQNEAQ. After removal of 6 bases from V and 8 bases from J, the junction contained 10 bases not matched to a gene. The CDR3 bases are TGTGCCAGCAGGCGTGGGACAGTAAGCGATGAGCAGTTCTTC. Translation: CASRRGTVSDEQFF.

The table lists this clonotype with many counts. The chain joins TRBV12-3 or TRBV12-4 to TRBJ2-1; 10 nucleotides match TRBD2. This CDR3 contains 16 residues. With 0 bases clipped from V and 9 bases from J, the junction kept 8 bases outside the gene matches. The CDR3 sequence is CASSLAALAGEGEQFF. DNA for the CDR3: TGTGCCAGCAGTTTAGCGGCTCTAGCGGGAGAGGGTGAGCAGTTCTTC.

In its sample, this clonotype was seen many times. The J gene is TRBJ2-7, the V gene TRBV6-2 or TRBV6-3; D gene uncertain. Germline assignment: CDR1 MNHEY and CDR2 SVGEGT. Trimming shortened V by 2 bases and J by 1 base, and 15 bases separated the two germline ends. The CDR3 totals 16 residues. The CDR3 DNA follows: TGTGCCAGCAGTTACCGGGCTCGTGAGCCTTCCTACGAGCAGTACTTC. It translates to CASSYRAREPSYEQYF.

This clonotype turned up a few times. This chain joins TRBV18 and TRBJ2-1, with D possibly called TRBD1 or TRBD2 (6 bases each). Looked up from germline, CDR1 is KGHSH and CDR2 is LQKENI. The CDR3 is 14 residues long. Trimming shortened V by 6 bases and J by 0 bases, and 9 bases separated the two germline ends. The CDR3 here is CASSGGSSYNEQFF. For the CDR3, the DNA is TGTGCCAGCTCGGGGGGCAGCTCCTACAATGAGCAGTTCTTC.

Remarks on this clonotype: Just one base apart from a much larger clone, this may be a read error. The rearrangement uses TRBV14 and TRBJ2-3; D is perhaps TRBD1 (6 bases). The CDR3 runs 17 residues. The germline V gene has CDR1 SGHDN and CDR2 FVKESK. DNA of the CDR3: TGTGCCAGCAGCCTTTGGGGGCGTTACAGGGACACAGGTACGCAGTATTTT. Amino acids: CASSLWGRYRDTGTQYF. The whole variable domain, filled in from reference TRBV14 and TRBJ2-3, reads EAGVTQFPSHSVIEKGQTVTLRCDPISGHDNLYWYRRVMGKEIKFLLHFVKESKQDESGMPNNRFLAERTGGTYSTLKVQPAELEDSGVYFCASSLWGRYRDTGTQYFGPGTRLTVL.

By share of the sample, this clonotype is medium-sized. The chain's CDR3 is CASATYNEQFF. For the CDR3, the DNA is TGTGCCAGCGCTACCTACAATGAGCAGTTCTTC. V gene TRBV6-1 combines with J gene TRBJ2-1; no clear D gene. The CDR3 consists of 11 residues. Germline V gene sequence: CDR1 MNHNS, CDR2 SASEGT. V was pared by 8 bases and J by 2 bases, with 4 bases between.

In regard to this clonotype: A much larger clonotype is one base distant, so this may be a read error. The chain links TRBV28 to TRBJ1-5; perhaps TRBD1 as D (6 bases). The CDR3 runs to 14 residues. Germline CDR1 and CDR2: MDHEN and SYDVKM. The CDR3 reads CAGSLGGANQPQHF. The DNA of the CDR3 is TGTGCCGGCAGTTTAGGGGGGGCGAATCAGCCCCAGCATTTT.

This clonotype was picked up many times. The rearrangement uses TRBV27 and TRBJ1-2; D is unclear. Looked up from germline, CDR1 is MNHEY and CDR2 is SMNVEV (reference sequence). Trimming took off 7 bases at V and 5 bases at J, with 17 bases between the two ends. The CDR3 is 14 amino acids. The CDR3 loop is CASITRREGYGYTF. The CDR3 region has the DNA TGTGCCAGCATCACGAGAAGGGAGGGATATGGCTACACCTTC.

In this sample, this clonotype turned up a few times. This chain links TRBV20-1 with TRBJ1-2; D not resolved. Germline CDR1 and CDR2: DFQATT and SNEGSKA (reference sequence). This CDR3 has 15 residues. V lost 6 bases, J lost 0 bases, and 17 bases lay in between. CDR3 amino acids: CSAPGRFSSNYGYTF. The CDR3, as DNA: TGCAGTGCCCCGGGGAGGTTTTCGTCTAACTATGGCTACACCTTC.

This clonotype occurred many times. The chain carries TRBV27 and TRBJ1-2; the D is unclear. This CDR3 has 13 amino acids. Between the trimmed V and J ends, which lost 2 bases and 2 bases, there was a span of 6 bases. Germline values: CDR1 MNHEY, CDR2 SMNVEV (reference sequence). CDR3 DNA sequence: TGTGCCAGCAGTTTAACCGGGAACTATGGCTACACCTTC. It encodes CASSLTGNYGYTF.

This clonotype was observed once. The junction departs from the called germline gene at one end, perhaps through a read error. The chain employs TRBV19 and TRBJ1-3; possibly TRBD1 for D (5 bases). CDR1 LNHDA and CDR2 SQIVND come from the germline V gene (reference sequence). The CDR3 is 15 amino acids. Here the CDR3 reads CASSMGRQAGDTIYF. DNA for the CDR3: TGTGCCAGTAGTATGGGGCGCCAGGCTGGAGACACCATATATTTT.